This TCR beta chain was retrieved from a study of glioma-infiltrating T cells after dendritic cell vaccination. On the study more broadly: Autologous tumor lysate-pulsed dendritic cell vaccination was given between about 2002 and 2013.

Using immunoSEQ multiplex PCR, the repertoire was profiled, and TCRdb retains in-frame clones only, with some absent. The data contain more than 45,000 clones, roughly 83% of them singletons. This clone was detected only once. Antigen unknown. V lost 3 bases, J lost 0 bases, and 15 bases lay in between. The CDR3 is 16 residues long. CDR1 and CDR2 (germline): LNHDA, SQIVND (reference sequence). The sample's time point: after dendritic cell vaccination, including at tumor progression/relapse. No glioblastoma patient carried an isocitrate dehydrogenase mutation. Findings and caveats of the study: No direct clonality-survival link was found; a diverse polyclonal response may matter. Few patients contributed both blood and tumor specimens.

Sample: blood, taken after dendritic cell vaccination. The gene calls are TRBV19 and TRBJ2-7; possible D gene TRBD2, 5 bases. This sequence originates from a human donor with glioblastoma. CDR3: CASSMRVRVNSYEQYF. The CDR3 nucleotides read TGTGCCAGTAGTATGAGAGTGAGGGTAAACTCCTACGAGCAGTACTTC.